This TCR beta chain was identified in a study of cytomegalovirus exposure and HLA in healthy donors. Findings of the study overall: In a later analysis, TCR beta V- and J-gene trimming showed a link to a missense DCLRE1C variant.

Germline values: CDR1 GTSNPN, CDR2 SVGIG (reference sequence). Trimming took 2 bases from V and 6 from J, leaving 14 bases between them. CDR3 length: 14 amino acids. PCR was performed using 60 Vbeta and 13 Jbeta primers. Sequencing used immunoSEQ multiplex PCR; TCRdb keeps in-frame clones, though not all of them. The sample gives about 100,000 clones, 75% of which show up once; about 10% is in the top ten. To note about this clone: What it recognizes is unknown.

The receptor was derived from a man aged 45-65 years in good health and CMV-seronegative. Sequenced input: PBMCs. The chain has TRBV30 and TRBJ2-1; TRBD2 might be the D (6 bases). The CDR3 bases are TGTGCCTGGAGTCCACTGAGTAGCGGCAATGAGCAGTTCTTC. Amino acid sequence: CAWSPLSSGNEQFF.